This TCR beta chain stems from a study of vaccination and CD4 T cells after COVID-19. Turning to the study itself: The convalescents, six males and four females, included two who were Hispanic.

This sample's treatment: 10-day PBMC culture with coronavirus spike peptide pools or control peptides (ViraFEST assay). An Oncomine TCR Beta short-read assay was used to sequence the DNA from cultured CD4+ T cells. TCRdb reprocessed the PCR reads via MiXCR and lists one record per CDR3 protein. Of 8,000 to 8,500 distinct CDR3 sequences listed, just over 55% are singletons. Remarks on this clonotype: As yet, its antigen is unknown.

This CDR3 contains 14 residues. Germline values: CDR1 LNHDA, CDR2 SQIVND (reference sequence). With V trimmed by 3 bases and J by 5 bases, 3 bases remained unmatched. The receptor comes from a human donor who had recovered from COVID-19. The chain recombines TRBV19 with TRBJ2-5; 10 nucleotides line up with TRBD1. The sample was CD4+ T cells from blood, cultured in vitro. CDR3 in amino acids: CASSMTGGLETQYF. Here the CDR3 DNA reads TGTGCCAGTAGTATGACAGGGGGCTTGGAGACCCAGTACTTC. Based on the CDR3 plus reference TRBV19 and TRBJ2-5, the full variable domain is DGGITQSPKYLFRKEGQNVTLSCEQNLNHDAMYWYRQDPGQGLRLIYYSQIVNDFQKGDIAEGYSVSREKKESFPLTVTSAQKNPTAFYLCASSMTGGLETQYFGPGTRLLVL.